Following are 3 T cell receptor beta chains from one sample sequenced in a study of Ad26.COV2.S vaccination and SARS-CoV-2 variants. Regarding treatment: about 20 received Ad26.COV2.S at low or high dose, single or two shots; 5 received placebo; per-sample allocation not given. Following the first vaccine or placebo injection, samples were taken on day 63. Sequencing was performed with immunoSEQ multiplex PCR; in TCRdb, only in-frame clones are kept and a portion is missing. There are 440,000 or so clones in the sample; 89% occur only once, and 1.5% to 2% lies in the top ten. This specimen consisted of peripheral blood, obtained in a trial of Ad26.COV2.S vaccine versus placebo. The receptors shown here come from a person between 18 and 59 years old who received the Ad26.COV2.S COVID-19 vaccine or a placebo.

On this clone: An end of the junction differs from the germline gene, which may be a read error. This CDR3 is CASSLQTGTPGELFF. The DNA of the CDR3 is TGTGCTAGCAGCTTACAGACCGGGACACCCGGGGAGCTGTTTTTT. The chain couples TRBV7-7 to TRBJ2-2; D is possibly TRBD1 (6 bases). Germline lookup yields CDR1 SSHAT and CDR2 FNYEAQ (reference sequence). This CDR3 region has 15 residues.

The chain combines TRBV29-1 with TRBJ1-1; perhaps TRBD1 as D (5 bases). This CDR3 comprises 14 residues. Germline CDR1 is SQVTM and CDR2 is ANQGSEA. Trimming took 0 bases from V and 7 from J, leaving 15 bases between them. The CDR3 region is CSVEDRGVGIEAFF. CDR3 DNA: TGCAGCGTTGAAGATCGAGGGGTAGGAATTGAAGCTTTCTTT.

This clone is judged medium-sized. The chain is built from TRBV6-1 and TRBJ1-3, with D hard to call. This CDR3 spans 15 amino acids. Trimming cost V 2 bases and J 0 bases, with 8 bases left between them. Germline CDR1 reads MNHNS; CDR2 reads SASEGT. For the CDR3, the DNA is TGTGCCAGCAGTGAACAGCCAGGCTCTGGAAACACCATATATTTT. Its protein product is CASSEQPGSGNTIYF.